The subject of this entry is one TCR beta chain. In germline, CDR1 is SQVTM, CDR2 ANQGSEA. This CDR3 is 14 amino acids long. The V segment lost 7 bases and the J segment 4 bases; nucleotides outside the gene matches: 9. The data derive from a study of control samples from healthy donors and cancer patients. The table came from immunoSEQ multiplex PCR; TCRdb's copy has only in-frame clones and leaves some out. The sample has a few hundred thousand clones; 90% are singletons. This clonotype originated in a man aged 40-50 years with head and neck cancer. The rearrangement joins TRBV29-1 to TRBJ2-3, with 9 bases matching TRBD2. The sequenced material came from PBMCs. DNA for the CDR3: TGCAGCGCGAAAACGGGACTAGCAGCAGATACGCAGTATTTT. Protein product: CSAKTGLAADTQYF.